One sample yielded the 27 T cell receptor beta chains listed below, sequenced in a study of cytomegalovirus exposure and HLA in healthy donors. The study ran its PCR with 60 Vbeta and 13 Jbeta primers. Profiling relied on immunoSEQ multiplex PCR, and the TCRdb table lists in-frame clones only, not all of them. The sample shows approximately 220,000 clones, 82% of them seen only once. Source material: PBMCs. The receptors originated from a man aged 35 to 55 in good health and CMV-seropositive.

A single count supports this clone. The CDR3 DNA is TGCAGCGTTGGTCCAGGGGGCCCTGGAAACACCATATATTTT. It encodes CSVGPGGPGNTIYF. The chain carries TRBV29-1 and TRBJ1-3, with TRBD1 matching over 8 bases. This CDR3 has 14 residues. CDR1 and CDR2 from the germline V gene are SQVTM and ANQGSEA. V lost 4 bases, J lost 2 bases, and 4 bases stayed unmatched.

The CDR3 nucleotides are TGTGCCAGCAGCTTAGATCCTTCCAGCATTCAGTACTTC. It is translated as CASSLDPSSIQYF. The chain has TRBV11-3 and TRBJ2-4; no clear D gene. This CDR3 is 13 amino acids long. Germline CDR1 is SGHNT and CDR2 is YENEEA. The V gene lost 0 bases and the J gene lost 9 bases, with 9 bases spanning the gap.

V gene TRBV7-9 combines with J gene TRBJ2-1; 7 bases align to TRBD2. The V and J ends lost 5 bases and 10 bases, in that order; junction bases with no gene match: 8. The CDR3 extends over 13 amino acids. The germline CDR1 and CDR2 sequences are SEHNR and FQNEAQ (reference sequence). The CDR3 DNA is TGTGCCAGCAGCCCTTGGGCCGGGGGGGAGCAGTTCTTC. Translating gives CASSPWAGGEQFF.

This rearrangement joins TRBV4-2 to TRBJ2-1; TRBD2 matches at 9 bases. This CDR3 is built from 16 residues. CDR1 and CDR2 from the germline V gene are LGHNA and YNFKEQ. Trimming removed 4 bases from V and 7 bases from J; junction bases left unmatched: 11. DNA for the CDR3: TGTGCCAGCAGCCCCCCCGGTAGCGGGAGAAAGAATGAGCAGTTCTTC. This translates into CASSPPGSGRKNEQFF.

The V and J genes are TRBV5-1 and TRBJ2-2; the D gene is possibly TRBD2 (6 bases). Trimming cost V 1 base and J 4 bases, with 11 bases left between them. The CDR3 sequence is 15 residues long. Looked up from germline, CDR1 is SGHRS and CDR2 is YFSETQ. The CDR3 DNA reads TGCGCCAGCAGCTTGTGGGTCGGGGGCACCGGGGAGCTGTTTTTT. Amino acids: CASSLWVGGTGELFF.

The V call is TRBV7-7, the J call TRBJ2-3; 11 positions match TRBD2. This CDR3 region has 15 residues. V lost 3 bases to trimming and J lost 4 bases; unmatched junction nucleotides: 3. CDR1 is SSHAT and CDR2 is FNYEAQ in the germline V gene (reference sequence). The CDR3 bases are TGTGCCAGCAGCTTGACTAGCGGGACGGCAGATACGCAGTATTTT. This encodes CASSLTSGTADTQYF.

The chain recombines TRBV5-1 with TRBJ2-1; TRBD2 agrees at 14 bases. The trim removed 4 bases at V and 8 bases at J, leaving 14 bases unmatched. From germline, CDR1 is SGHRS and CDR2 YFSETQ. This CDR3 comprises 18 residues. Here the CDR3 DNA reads TGCGCCAGCAGCCCTAAAAACGGACTAGCGGGAGGTCTTGATGAGCAGTTCTTC. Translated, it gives CASSPKNGLAGGLDEQFF.

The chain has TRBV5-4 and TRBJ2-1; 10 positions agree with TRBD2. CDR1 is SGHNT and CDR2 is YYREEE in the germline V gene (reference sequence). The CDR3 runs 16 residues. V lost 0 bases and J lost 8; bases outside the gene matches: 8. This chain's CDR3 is CASSLATRLAGDEQFF. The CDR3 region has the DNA TGTGCCAGCAGCTTGGCCACGCGCCTAGCGGGAGATGAGCAGTTCTTC.

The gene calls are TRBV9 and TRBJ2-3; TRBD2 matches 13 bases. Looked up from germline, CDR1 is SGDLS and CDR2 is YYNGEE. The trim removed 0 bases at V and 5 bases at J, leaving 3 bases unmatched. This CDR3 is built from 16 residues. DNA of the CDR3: TGTGCCAGCAGCGTAGGGACTAGCGGGAGAATAGATACGCAGTATTTT. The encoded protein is CASSVGTSGRIDTQYF.

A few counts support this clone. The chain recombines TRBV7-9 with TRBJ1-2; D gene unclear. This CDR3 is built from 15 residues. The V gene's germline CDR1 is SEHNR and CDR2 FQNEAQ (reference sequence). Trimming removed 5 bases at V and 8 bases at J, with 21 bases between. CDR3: CASSEILDARRGYTF. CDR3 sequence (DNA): TGTGCCAGCAGCGAAATTCTGGATGCACGGAGAGGCTACACCTTC.

CDR3 loop: CASREGAANTEAFF. As DNA, the CDR3 is TGTGCCAGCAGAGAAGGTGCGGCGAACACTGAAGCTTTCTTT. The rearrangement joins TRBV6-5 to TRBJ1-1; D remains ambiguous. CDR3 size: 14 residues. Germline values: CDR1 MNHEY, CDR2 SVGAGI. Trimming cost V 6 bases and J 1 base, with 12 bases left between them.

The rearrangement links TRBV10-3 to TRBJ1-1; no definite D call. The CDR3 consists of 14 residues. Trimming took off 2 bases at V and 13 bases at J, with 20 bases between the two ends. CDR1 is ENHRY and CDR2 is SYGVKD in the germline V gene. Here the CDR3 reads CAISEQSMAGESFF. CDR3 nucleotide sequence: TGTGCCATCAGTGAGCAGAGTATGGCCGGGGAGAGTTTCTTT.

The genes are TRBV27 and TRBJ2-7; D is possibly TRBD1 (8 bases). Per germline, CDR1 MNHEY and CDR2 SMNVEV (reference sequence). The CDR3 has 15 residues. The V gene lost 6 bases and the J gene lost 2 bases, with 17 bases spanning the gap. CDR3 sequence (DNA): TGTGCCAGCAGCCACAGGGGGGGCGTCCCCTACGAGCAGTACGTC. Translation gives CASSHRGGVPYEQYV.

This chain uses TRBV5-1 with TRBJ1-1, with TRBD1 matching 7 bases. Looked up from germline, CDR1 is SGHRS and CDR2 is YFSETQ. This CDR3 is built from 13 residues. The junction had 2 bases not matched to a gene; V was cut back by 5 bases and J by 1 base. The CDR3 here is CASRGQANTEAFF. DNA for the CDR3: TGCGCCAGCAGAGGACAGGCGAACACTGAAGCTTTCTTT.

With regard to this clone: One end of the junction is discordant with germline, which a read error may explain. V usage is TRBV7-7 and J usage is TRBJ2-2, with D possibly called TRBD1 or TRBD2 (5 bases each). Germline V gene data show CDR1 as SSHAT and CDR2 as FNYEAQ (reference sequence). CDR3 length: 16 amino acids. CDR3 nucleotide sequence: TGTGCTAGCAGCTTACAGGCAATCCCGGGGACCGGGGAGCTGTTTTTT. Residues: CASSLQAIPGTGELFF.

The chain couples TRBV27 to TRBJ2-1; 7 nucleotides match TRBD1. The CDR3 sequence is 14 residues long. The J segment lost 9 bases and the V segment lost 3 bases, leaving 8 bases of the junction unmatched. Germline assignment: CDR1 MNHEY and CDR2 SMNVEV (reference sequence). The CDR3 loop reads CASSFQTGLGEQFF. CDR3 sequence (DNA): TGTGCCAGCAGTTTCCAGACAGGGTTGGGTGAGCAGTTCTTC.

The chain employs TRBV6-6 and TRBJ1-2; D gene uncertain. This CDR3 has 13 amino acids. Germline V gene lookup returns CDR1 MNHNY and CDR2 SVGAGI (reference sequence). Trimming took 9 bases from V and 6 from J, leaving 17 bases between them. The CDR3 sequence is CASQDARNHGYTF. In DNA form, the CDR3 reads TGTGCCAGTCAAGACGCCAGGAATCATGGCTACACCTTC.

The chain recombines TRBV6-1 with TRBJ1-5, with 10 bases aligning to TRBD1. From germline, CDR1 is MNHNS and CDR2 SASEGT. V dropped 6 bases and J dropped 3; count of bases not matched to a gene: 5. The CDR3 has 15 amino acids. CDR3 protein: CASRAGQGINQPQHF. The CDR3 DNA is TGTGCCAGCAGAGCGGGACAGGGGATCAATCAGCCCCAGCATTTT.

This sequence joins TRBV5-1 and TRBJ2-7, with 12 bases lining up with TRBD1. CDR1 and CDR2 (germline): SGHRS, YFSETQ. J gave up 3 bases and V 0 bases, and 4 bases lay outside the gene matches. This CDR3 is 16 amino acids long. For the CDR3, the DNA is TGCGCCAGCAGCTTGGGGGGACAGGGGGCCTTCTACGAGCAGTACGTC. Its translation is CASSLGGQGAFYEQYV.

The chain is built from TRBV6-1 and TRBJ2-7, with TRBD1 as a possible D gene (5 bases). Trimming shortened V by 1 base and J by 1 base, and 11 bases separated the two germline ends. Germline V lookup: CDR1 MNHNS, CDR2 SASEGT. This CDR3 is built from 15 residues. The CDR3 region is CASSEGRARSYEQYV. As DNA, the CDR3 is TGTGCCAGCAGTGAAGGCAGGGCAAGATCCTACGAGCAGTACGTC.

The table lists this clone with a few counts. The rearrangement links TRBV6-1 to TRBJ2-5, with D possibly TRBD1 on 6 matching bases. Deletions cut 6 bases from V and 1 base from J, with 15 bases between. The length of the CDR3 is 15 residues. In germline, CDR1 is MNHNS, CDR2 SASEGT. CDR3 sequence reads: CASSLTGSLQETQYF. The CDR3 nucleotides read TGTGCCAGCAGCCTTACAGGGTCCCTCCAAGAGACCCAGTACTTC.

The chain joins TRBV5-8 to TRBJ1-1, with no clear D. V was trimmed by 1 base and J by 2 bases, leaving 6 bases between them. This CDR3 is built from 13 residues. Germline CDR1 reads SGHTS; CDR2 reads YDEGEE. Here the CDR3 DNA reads TGTGCCAGCAGCTTGCGTCTCAACACTGAAGCTTTCTTT. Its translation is CASSLRLNTEAFF.

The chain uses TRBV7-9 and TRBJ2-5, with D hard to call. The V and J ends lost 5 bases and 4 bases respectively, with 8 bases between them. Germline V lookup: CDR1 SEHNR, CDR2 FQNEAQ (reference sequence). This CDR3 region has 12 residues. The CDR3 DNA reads TGTGCCAGCAGCGTGCAACTAGAGACCCAGTACTTC. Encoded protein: CASSVQLETQYF.

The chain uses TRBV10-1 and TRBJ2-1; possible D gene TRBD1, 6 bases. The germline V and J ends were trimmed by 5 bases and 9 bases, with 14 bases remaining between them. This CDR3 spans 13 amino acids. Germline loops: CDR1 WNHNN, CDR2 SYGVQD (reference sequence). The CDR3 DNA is TGCGCCAGCAGTTCCCCAGGGGATAGTGAGCAGTTCTTC. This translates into CASSSPGDSEQFF.

The CDR3 DNA reads as TGTGCCAGCAGCCCCCGGGCTAGCGGGAGAGGTACGCAGTATTTT. Amino acid sequence: CASSPRASGRGTQYF. The gene calls are TRBV14 and TRBJ2-3; 10 bases agree with TRBD2. V lost 4 bases to trimming and J lost 8 bases; unmatched junction nucleotides: 9. This CDR3 has 15 residues. The germline CDR1 and CDR2 sequences are SGHDN and FVKESK.

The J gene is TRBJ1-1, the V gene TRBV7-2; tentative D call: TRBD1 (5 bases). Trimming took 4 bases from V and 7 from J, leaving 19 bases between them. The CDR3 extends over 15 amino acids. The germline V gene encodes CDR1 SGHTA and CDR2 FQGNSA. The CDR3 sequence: CASSYSVGGSGEAFF. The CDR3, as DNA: TGTGCCAGCAGCTACTCAGTGGGGGGTTCGGGTGAAGCTTTCTTT.

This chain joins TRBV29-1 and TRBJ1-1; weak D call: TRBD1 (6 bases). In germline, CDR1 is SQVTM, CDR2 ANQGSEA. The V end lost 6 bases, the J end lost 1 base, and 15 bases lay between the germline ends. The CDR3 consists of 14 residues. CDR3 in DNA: TGCAGCGTCGCCCAGGGGTTCAAGAACACTGAAGCTTTCTTT. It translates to CSVAQGFKNTEAFF.